This T cell receptor beta chain derives from a study of T cells in Graves' hyperthyroidism and ophthalmopathy. Overall study results and limits: In the blood, most expanded thyroid clonotypes above 0.001 appeared as well.

The V gene end was trimmed by 3 bases and the J gene end by 7 bases; junction bases not matched to a gene: 6. CDR1 is MDHEN and CDR2 is SYDVKM in the germline V gene. The CDR3 has 14 residues. About this clonotype: Antigen specificity is unknown.

The TCR beta CDR3 regions underwent amplification using RNA transcripts as the source. HTBI primers were the set used in a first-round RT-PCR of the TCR CDR3. TCRdb analysed the multiplex PCR reads with MiXCR anew, one entry per CDR3 protein. The profile shows 250,000 or so distinct CDR3 sequences, around 15% of them singletons. This clonotype was sampled from a woman aged 45-59 years with Graves' hyperthyroidism that later progressed to Graves' ophthalmopathy. The chain is built from TRBV28 and TRBJ2-7, with TRBD2 identical over 10 bases. The specimen was blood. The CDR3 DNA is TGTGCCAGCAGTTTGCTAGCGGGAGAACGTGAGCAGTACTTC. It codes for CASSLLAGEREQYF.